Listed here is a single TCR beta chain. Its target is not known. Clones were sequenced by immunoSEQ multiplex PCR, and TCRdb holds only the in-frame ones, with some missing. Counted here are 2,500,000 or so clones, roughly 90% occurring once; the ten biggest clones make up roughly 0.34%. The data were obtained in a study of shared clonotypes between healthy human individuals. General study results and limits: A small donor pool kept down the genetic and exposure-history diversity that was represented. Memory subsets had estimated richness that was generally smaller than that of naive subsets.

In germline, CDR1 is MDHEN, CDR2 SYDVKM. The CDR3 is made up of 16 amino acids. Trimming shortened V by 4 bases and J by 4 bases, and 19 bases separated the two germline ends. The source material was naive CD4+ T cells from PBMCs. The subset is: CD45RA+ positively selected. The sequence was collected from a man in his late teens or twenties in good health. Some clones in this sample may be carry-over from other donors' samples. V gene TRBV28 combines with J gene TRBJ1-2; the D gene is possibly TRBD1 (5 bases). The CDR3 DNA sequence: TGTGCCAGCAGTTCCGGGACGGCGGCCCCAGGCTATGGCTACACCTTC. This codes for CASSSGTAAPGYGYTF.